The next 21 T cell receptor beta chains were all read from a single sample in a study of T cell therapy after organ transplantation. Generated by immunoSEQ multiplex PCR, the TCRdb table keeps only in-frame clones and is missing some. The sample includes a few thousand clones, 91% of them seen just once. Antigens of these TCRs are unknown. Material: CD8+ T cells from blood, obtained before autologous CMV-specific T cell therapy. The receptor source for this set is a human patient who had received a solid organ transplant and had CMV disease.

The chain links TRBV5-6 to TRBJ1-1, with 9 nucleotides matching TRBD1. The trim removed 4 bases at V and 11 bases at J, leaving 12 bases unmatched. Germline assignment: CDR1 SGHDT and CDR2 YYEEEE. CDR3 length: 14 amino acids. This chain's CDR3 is CASSTTAGTGLAFF. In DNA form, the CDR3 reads TGTGCCAGCAGCACTACGGCCGGGACAGGGTTGGCTTTCTTT.

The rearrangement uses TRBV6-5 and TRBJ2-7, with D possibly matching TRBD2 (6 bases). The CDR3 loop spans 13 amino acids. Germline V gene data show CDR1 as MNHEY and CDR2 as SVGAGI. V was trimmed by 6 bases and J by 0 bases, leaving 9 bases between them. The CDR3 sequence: CASSWGLSYEQYF. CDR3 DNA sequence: TGTGCCAGCAGCTGGGGACTCTCCTACGAGCAGTACTTC.

The CDR3 loop is CASSFQSSSYEQYF. The CDR3 nucleotides are TGTGCCAGCAGTTTTCAGTCAAGCTCCTACGAGCAGTACTTC. The chain carries TRBV27 and TRBJ2-7; D is uncertain. CDR1 MNHEY and CDR2 SMNVEV come from the germline V gene (reference sequence). Between the trimmed V and J ends, which lost 3 bases and 0 bases, there was a span of 9 bases. This CDR3 comprises 14 residues.

CDR3 coding DNA: TGCGCCAGCAGTCAGTACACCTCAGGGCCCCTAAGGTATGGCTACACCTTC. Protein: CASSQYTSGPLRYGYTF. The chain links TRBV23-1 to TRBJ1-2, with D maybe TRBD1 (5 bases). TRBV23-1 falls under the ORF class, with uncertain function. V was trimmed by 3 bases and J by 5 bases, leaving 22 bases between them. There are 17 residues in the CDR3.

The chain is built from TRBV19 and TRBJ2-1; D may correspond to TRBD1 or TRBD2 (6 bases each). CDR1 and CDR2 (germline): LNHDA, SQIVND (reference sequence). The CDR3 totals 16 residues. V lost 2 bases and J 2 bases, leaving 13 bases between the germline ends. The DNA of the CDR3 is TGTGCCAGTAGTATAATTACCGGGGGCCCCTACAATGAGCAGTTCTTC. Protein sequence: CASSIITGGPYNEQFF.

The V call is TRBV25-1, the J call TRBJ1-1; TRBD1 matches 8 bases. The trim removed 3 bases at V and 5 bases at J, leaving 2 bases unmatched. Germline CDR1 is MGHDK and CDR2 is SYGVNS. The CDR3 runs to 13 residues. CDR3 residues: CASSETGVTEAFF. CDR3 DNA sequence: TGTGCCAGCAGTGAGACAGGGGTGACTGAAGCTTTCTTT. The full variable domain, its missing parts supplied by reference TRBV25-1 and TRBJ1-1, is EADIYQTPRYLVIGTGKKITLECSQTMGHDKMYWYQQDPGMELHLIHYSYGVNSTEKGDLSSESTVSRIRTEHFPLTLESARPSHTSQYLCASSETGVTEAFFGQGTRLTVV.

The CDR3 bases are TGTGCCGTCACAGGGCCCGAGTCGAACACTGAAGCTTTCTTT. Protein product: CAVTGPESNTEAFF. This sequence joins TRBV10-3 and TRBJ1-1, with D maybe TRBD1 (6 bases). This CDR3 contains 14 residues. Trimming took off 11 bases at V and 1 base at J, with 17 bases between the two ends. Germline V gives CDR1 ENHRY, CDR2 SYGVKD.

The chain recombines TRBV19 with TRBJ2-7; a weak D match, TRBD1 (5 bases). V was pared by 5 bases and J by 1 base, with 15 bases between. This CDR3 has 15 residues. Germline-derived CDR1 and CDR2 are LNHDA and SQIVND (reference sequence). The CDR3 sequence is CASSPMGLWSYEQYF. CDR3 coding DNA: TGTGCCAGTAGTCCCATGGGGCTCTGGTCCTACGAGCAGTACTTC.

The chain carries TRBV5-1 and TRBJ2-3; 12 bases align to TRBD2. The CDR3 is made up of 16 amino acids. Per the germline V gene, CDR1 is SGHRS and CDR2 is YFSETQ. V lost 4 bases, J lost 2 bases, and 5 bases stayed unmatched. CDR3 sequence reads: CASSQTSGGLTDTQYF. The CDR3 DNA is TGCGCCAGCAGCCAAACTAGCGGGGGGCTCACAGATACGCAGTATTTT.

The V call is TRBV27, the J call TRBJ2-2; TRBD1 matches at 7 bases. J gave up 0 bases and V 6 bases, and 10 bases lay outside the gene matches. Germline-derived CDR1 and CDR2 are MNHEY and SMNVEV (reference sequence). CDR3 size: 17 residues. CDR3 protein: CASRASPGTANTGELFF. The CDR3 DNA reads TGTGCCAGCAGAGCGTCTCCCGGGACAGCGAACACCGGGGAGCTGTTTTTT.

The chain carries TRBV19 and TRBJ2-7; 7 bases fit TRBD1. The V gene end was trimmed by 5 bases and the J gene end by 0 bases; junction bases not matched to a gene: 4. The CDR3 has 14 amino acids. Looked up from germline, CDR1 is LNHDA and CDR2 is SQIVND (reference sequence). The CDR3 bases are TGTGCCAGTAGTTTTGGGACAGACTCCTACGAGCAGTACTTC. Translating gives CASSFGTDSYEQYF.

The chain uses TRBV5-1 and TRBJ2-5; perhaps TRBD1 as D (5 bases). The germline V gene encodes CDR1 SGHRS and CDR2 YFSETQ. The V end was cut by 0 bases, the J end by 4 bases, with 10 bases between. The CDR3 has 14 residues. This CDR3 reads CASSLVGPIETQYF. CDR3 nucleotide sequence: TGCGCCAGCAGCTTGGTGGGGCCGATAGAGACCCAGTACTTC. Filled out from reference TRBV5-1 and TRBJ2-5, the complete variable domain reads KAGVTQTPRYLIKTRGQQVTLSCSPISGHRSVSWYQQTPGQGLQFLFEYFSETQRNKGNFPGRFSGRQFSNSRSEMNVSTLELGDSALYLCASSLVGPIETQYFGPGTRLLVL.

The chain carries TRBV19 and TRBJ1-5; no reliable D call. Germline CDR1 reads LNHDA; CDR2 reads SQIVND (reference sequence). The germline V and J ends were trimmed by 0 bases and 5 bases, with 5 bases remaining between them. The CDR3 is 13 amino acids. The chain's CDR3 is CASSIDRHQPQHF. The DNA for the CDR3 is TGTGCCAGTAGTATAGATCGTCATCAGCCCCAGCATTTT.

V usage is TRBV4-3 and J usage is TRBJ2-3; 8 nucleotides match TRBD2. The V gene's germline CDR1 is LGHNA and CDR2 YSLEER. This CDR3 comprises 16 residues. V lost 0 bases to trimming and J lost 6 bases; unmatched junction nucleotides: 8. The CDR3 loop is CASSQDLASGFDTQYF. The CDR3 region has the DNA TGCGCCAGCAGCCAAGACCTAGCTAGCGGGTTTGATACGCAGTATTTT.

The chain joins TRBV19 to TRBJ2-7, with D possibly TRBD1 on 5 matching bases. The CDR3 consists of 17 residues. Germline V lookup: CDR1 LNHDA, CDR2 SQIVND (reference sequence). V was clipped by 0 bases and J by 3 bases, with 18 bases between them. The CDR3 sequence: CASSIEVRGTEHYEQYF. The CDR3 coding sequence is TGTGCCAGTAGTATAGAGGTAAGGGGCACCGAGCACTACGAGCAGTACTTC. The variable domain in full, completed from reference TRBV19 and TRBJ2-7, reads DGGITQSPKYLFRKEGQNVTLSCEQNLNHDAMYWYRQDPGQGLRLIYYSQIVNDFQKGDIAEGYSVSREKKESFPLTVTSAQKNPTAFYLCASSIEVRGTEHYEQYFGPGTRLTVT.

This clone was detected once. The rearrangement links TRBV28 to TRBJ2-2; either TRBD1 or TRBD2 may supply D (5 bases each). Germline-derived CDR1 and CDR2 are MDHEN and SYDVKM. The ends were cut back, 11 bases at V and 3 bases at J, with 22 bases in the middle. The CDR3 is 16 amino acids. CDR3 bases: TGTGCCGTTGGTAGTGGGGGAGCGTGGCACACCGGGGAGCTGTTTTTT. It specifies CAVGSGGAWHTGELFF.

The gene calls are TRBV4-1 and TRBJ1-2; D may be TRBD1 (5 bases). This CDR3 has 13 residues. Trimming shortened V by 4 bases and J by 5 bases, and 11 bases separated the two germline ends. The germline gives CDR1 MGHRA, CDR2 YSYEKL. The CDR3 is CASSPGTLYGYTF. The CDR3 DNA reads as TGCGCCAGCAGCCCAGGGACCTTGTATGGCTACACCTTC.

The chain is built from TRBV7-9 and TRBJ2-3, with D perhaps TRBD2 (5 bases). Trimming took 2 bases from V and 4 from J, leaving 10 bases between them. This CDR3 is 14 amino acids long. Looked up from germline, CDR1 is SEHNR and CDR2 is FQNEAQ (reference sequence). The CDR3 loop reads CASSLPGVPDTQYF. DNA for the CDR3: TGTGCCAGCAGCTTACCCGGGGTTCCAGATACGCAGTATTTT.

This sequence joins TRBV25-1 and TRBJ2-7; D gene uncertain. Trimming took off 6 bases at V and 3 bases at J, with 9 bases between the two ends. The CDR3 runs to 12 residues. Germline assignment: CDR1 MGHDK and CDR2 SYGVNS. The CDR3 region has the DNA TGTGCCAGCAGAGCTTACAGCTACGAGCAGTACTTC. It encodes CASRAYSYEQYF.

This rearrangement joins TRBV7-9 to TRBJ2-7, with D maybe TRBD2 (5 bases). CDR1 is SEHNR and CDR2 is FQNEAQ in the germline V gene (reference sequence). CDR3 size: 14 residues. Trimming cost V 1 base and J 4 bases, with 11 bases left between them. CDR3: CASSLVEEPYEQYF. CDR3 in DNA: TGTGCCAGCAGCTTAGTGGAGGAACCGTACGAGCAGTACTTC. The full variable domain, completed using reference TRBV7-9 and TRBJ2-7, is DTGVSQNPRHKITKRGQNVTFRCDPISEHNRLYWYRQTLGQGPEFLTYFQNEAQLEKSRLLSDRFSAERPKGSFSTLEIQRTEQGDSAMYLCASSLVEEPYEQYFGPGTRLTVT.

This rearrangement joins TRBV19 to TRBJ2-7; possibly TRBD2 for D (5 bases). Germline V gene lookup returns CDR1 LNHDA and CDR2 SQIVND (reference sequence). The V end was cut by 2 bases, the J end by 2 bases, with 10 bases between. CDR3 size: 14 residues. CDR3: CASSIRGMAYEQYF. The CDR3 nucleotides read TGTGCCAGTAGTATACGAGGGATGGCCTACGAGCAGTACTTC. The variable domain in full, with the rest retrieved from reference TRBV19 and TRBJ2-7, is DGGITQSPKYLFRKEGQNVTLSCEQNLNHDAMYWYRQDPGQGLRLIYYSQIVNDFQKGDIAEGYSVSREKKESFPLTVTSAQKNPTAFYLCASSIRGMAYEQYFGPGTRLTVT.